One sample yielded the 32 T cell receptor beta chains listed below, sequenced in a study of cytomegalovirus exposure and HLA in healthy donors. This PCR relied on a set of 60 Vbeta primers and 13 Jbeta primers. Generated by immunoSEQ multiplex PCR, the TCRdb table keeps only in-frame clones and is missing some. The repertoire consists of some 95,000 clones, with about 77% occurring once and the leading ten covering around 5%. What was sequenced was PBMCs. Every receptor here comes from a woman aged 40 to 50 in good health and CMV-seronegative.

The V and J genes are TRBV28 and TRBJ2-1, with 12 nucleotides matching TRBD2. Germline CDR1 reads MDHEN; CDR2 reads SYDVKM. The CDR3 is 15 amino acids. Unmatched junction bases numbered 5, after V lost 6 bases and J lost 5 bases. The CDR3 loop reads CASSPWTSGDNEQFF. CDR3 bases: TGTGCCAGCAGCCCTTGGACTAGCGGGGACAATGAGCAGTTCTTC.

The chain uses TRBV4-1 and TRBJ2-5; 12 positions agree with TRBD1. The CDR3 is 16 amino acids. Germline-derived CDR1 and CDR2 are MGHRA and YSYEKL. The J segment lost 1 base and the V segment lost 2 bases, leaving 2 bases of the junction unmatched. The CDR3 nucleotides read TGCGCCAGCAGCCAAACGGGACAGGGGGCCCAAGAGACCCAGTACTTC. Translating it yields CASSQTGQGAQETQYF.

J is TRBJ1-2 and V is TRBV5-8; D is unclear. The germline V and J ends were trimmed by 4 bases and 8 bases, with 15 bases remaining between them. Germline CDR1 SGHTS, CDR2 YDEGEE. This CDR3 contains 13 residues. Here the CDR3 DNA reads TGTGCCAGCAGCCGTCCCCGAGGGAGCGGCTACACCTTC. Translating gives CASSRPRGSGYTF.

The chain recombines TRBV6-1 with TRBJ1-6; perhaps TRBD1 as D (5 bases). The CDR3 sequence is 14 residues long. The V end lost 5 bases, the J end lost 6 bases, and 11 bases lay between the germline ends. CDR1 and CDR2 (germline): MNHNS, SASEGT. The CDR3 DNA follows: TGTGCCAGCAGTCTCGACAGTTTTAATTCACCCCTCCACTTT. Its translation: CASSLDSFNSPLHF.

The chain links TRBV28 to TRBJ1-5; 7 nucleotides align to TRBD1. The trim removed 5 bases at V and 7 bases at J, leaving 11 bases unmatched. Germline lookup yields CDR1 MDHEN and CDR2 SYDVKM. The CDR3 extends over 15 amino acids. This chain's CDR3 is CASSNGGGRGQPQHF. CDR3 sequence (DNA): TGTGCCAGCAGTAATGGAGGGGGCAGGGGGCAGCCCCAGCATTTT.

This clone has a handful of counts. The genes are TRBV14 and TRBJ2-7, with a weak D call TRBD2 (5 bases). V was cut by 3 bases and J by 3 bases, with 9 bases left in between. Germline V gene lookup returns CDR1 SGHDN and CDR2 FVKESK. CDR3 length equals 13 residues. In DNA form, the CDR3 reads TGTGCCAGCAGCCAGGTCGGAGGCTACGAGCAGTACTTC. Protein product: CASSQVGGYEQYF.

This clone was recorded a few times. The chain links TRBV7-3 to TRBJ1-1, with D possibly TRBD1 on 6 matching bases. CDR3 length: 13 residues. The V gene lost 3 bases and the J gene lost 1 base, with 6 bases spanning the gap. In germline, CDR1 is SGHTA, CDR2 FQGTGA. CDR3 coding DNA: TGTGCCAGCAGCTTGACAGGGAACACTGAAGCTTTCTTT. Encoded protein: CASSLTGNTEAFF. The full variable domain, rest sourced from reference TRBV7-3 and TRBJ1-1, is GAGVSQTPSNKVTEKGKYVELRCDPISGHTALYWYRQSLGQGPEFLIYFQGTGAADDSGLPNDRFFAVRPEGSVSTLKIQRTERGDSAVYLCASSLTGNTEAFFGQGTRLTVV.

The chain combines TRBV7-2 with TRBJ2-7, with D tentatively TRBD2 (5 bases). CDR1 and CDR2 (germline): SGHTA, FQGNSA. V dropped 5 bases and J dropped 0 bases, with 11 bases sitting between them. The CDR3 length is 14 residues. CDR3 sequence: CASSEIGVSYEQYF. DNA of the CDR3: TGTGCCAGCAGCGAAATCGGGGTCTCCTACGAGCAGTACTTC.

The rearrangement links TRBV4-1 to TRBJ2-5; D perhaps matches TRBD2 (6 bases). Trimming took off 0 bases at V and 2 bases at J, with 10 bases between the two ends. Per the germline V gene, CDR1 is MGHRA and CDR2 is YSYEKL. This CDR3 contains 15 residues. Here the CDR3 DNA reads TGCGCCAGCAGCCAAGAGTATGGGGGGCAAGAGACCCAGTACTTC. It yields the protein CASSQEYGGQETQYF.

J is TRBJ1-1 and V is TRBV27; no definite D call. Germline CDR1 is MNHEY and CDR2 is SMNVEV (reference sequence). The CDR3 is made up of 14 amino acids. V lost 3 bases and J 0 bases, leaving 8 bases between the germline ends. The CDR3: CASSLEGVNTEAFF. The CDR3 DNA reads TGTGCCAGCAGTTTGGAGGGCGTGAACACTGAAGCTTTCTTT.

The chain couples TRBV19 to TRBJ1-1; D is perhaps TRBD1 (5 bases). With 6 bases removed from V and 3 bases from J, the gap between germline ends came to 17 bases. Germline assignment: CDR1 LNHDA and CDR2 SQIVND (reference sequence). The CDR3 loop spans 15 amino acids. CDR3 residues: CASRTYRGRDTEAFF. DNA for the CDR3: TGTGCCAGTAGAACCTACCGGGGGAGGGACACTGAAGCTTTCTTT.

This sequence joins TRBV10-1 and TRBJ1-3; tentatively, D is TRBD1 (6 bases). Germline-derived CDR1 and CDR2 are WNHNN and SYGVQD (reference sequence). V lost 6 bases and J 1 base, leaving 19 bases between the germline ends. This CDR3 spans 17 amino acids. The CDR3 loop reads CASRDRVTRRSGNTIYF. CDR3 coding DNA: TGCGCCAGCAGGGACAGAGTCACCAGGAGGTCTGGAAACACCATATATTTT.

This chain connects TRBV6-5 to TRBJ2-7; perhaps TRBD1 as D (5 bases). This CDR3 is built from 12 residues. Trimming removed 6 bases at V and 6 bases at J, with 12 bases between. Per the germline V gene, CDR1 is MNHEY and CDR2 is SVGAGI. The CDR3 nucleotides are TGTGCCAGCAGCGAGCTTAGGGGCGAGCAGTACTTC. Its protein is CASSELRGEQYF.

V gene TRBV18 combines with J gene TRBJ2-1; 11 nucleotides align to TRBD2. The germline V gene has CDR1 KGHSH and CDR2 LQKENI. The CDR3 length is 15 residues. After removal of 3 bases from V and 3 bases from J, the junction contained 1 base not matched to a gene. Here the CDR3 reads CASSPTSGGYNEQFF. In nucleotides, the CDR3 is TGTGCCAGCTCACCCACTAGCGGGGGCTACAATGAGCAGTTCTTC.

The V call is TRBV27, the J call TRBJ1-5, with D tentatively TRBD1 (6 bases). V lost 3 bases and J 10 bases, leaving 16 bases between the germline ends. The CDR3 covers 14 residues. Germline CDR1 is MNHEY and CDR2 is SMNVEV (reference sequence). The CDR3 nucleotides are TGTGCCAGCAGTTTGGGGGGGGGCTCTGGCCCCCAGCATTTT. Encoded protein: CASSLGGGSGPQHF.

This clone has only a few counts. V and J are TRBV7-9 and TRBJ2-1; D not certain. Trimming removed 5 bases from V and 3 bases from J, with 14 bases in between. This CDR3 contains 15 residues. Germline V gives CDR1 SEHNR, CDR2 FQNEAQ (reference sequence). CDR3 sequence: CASSHYLDGYNEQFF. The CDR3 bases are TGTGCCAGCAGCCACTACCTTGACGGCTACAATGAGCAGTTCTTC.

Regarding this clone: Other DNA sequences in the same sample also yield this CDR3. V usage is TRBV5-1 and J usage is TRBJ1-1, with D maybe TRBD1 (5 bases). Germline-derived CDR1 and CDR2 are SGHRS and YFSETQ. The CDR3 is made up of 15 amino acids. Trimming left V 0 bases short and J 2 bases short, with 11 bases between. CDR3 sequence: CASSLAGQGNTEAFF. CDR3 bases: TGCGCCAGCAGCTTGGCCGGGCAGGGTAACACTGAAGCTTTCTTT.

This chain connects TRBV5-6 to TRBJ1-1; perhaps TRBD1 as D (5 bases). V lost 1 base, J lost 4 bases, and 14 bases lay in between. Germline V gene lookup returns CDR1 SGHDT and CDR2 YYEEEE. The CDR3 runs to 15 residues. CDR3 bases: TGTGCCAGCAGCTTGATACAGGTTGACGTCACTGAAGCTTTCTTT. This sequence encodes CASSLIQVDVTEAFF.

This clone has just a few counts. The chain links TRBV5-1 to TRBJ1-4; D not certain. From germline, CDR1 is SGHRS and CDR2 YFSETQ. The CDR3 length is 15 residues. V was trimmed by 0 bases and J by 2 bases, leaving 8 bases between them. The CDR3 here is CASSLGLTTNEKLFF. For the CDR3, the DNA is TGCGCCAGCAGCTTGGGACTTACGACTAATGAAAAACTGTTTTTT. The complete variable domain, with remaining parts taken from reference TRBV5-1 and TRBJ1-4, reads KAGVTQTPRYLIKTRGQQVTLSCSPISGHRSVSWYQQTPGQGLQFLFEYFSETQRNKGNFPGRFSGRQFSNSRSEMNVSTLELGDSALYLCASSLGLTTNEKLFFGSGTQLSVL.

This clone has only one observation. The chain employs TRBV5-6 and TRBJ1-5; D gene ambiguous. The germline V and J ends were trimmed by 1 base and 6 bases, with 11 bases remaining between them. The germline V gene encodes CDR1 SGHDT and CDR2 YYEEEE. This CDR3 comprises 14 residues. CDR3: CASSLRRRFQPQHF. DNA of the CDR3: TGTGCCAGCAGCTTGCGACGGCGGTTTCAGCCCCAGCATTTT. The variable domain in full, completed from reference TRBV5-6 and TRBJ1-5, reads DAGVTQSPTHLIKTRGQQVTLRCSPKSGHDTVSWYQQALGQGPQFIFQYYEEEERQRGNFPDRFSGHQFPNYSSELNVNALLLGDSALYLCASSLRRRFQPQHFGDGTRLSIL.

The J gene is TRBJ2-7, the V gene TRBV30; tentatively, D is TRBD2 (6 bases). The CDR3 has 11 residues. CDR1 and CDR2 (germline): GTSNPN, SVGIG (reference sequence). Deletions cut 2 bases from V and 6 bases from J, with 8 bases between. The CDR3 reads CAWSLGGEQYF. The CDR3 nucleotides read TGTGCCTGGAGTCTGGGGGGCGAGCAGTACTTC.

The chain recombines TRBV7-2 with TRBJ1-3; 9 positions agree with TRBD1. J was trimmed by 3 bases and V by 0 bases; bases with no gene match: 3. Germline assignment: CDR1 SGHTA and CDR2 FQGNSA. The CDR3 is 16 amino acids. CDR3 region: CASSLAGQGLGNTIYF. The CDR3 DNA reads as TGTGCCAGCAGCTTAGCGGGACAGGGTCTTGGAAACACCATATATTTT.

The V call is TRBV2, the J call TRBJ2-5; D is perhaps TRBD1 (5 bases). The CDR3 is 15 residues long. Trimming cost V 3 bases and J 3 bases, with 14 bases left between them. Germline values: CDR1 SNHLY, CDR2 FYNNEI. The CDR3 protein is CASSDSRAGKETQYF. The CDR3 DNA reads as TGTGCCAGCAGTGATTCTAGGGCAGGGAAAGAGACCCAGTACTTC.

V and J are TRBV9 and TRBJ1-1, with 7 bases lining up with TRBD1. Germline assignment: CDR1 SGDLS and CDR2 YYNGEE. The CDR3 is 15 amino acids. The J segment lost 10 bases and the V segment lost 0 bases, leaving 12 bases of the junction unmatched. CDR3 in DNA: TGTGCCAGCAGCGTAGAGCCCGTAGGGGGCGCCGTAGCTTTCTTT. It is translated as CASSVEPVGGAVAFF.

This clone is labeled as medium-sized. This chain uses TRBV4-2 with TRBJ1-1; D gene unclear. CDR1 is LGHNA, CDR2 YNFKEQ, per germline. The CDR3 runs to 13 residues. Trimming left V 0 bases short and J 2 bases short, with 4 bases between. CDR3 bases: TGTGCCAGCAGCCAAGACGGTAACACTGAAGCTTTCTTT. It encodes CASSQDGNTEAFF.

The gene calls are TRBV5-8 and TRBJ2-6; weak D call: TRBD2 (5 bases). Trimming took off 4 bases at V and 0 bases at J, with 17 bases between the two ends. The germline CDR1 and CDR2 sequences are SGHTS and YDEGEE. The CDR3 totals 18 residues. The CDR3 region is CASSADGLFLSGANVLTF. The CDR3 DNA is TGTGCCAGCAGCGCGGATGGACTGTTTCTCTCTGGGGCCAACGTCCTGACTTTC.

This clone was found a few times. The conserved final phenylalanine or tryptophan is absent from the CDR3, which likely points to a read error. J is TRBJ1-2 and V is TRBV6-6, with 7 bases lining up with TRBD1. There are 13 residues in the CDR3. Per the germline V gene, CDR1 is MNHNY and CDR2 is SVGAGI (reference sequence). Trimming cost V 6 bases and J 2 bases; bases outside gene matches: 3. CDR3 protein: CASRGQENYGYTV. DNA of the CDR3: TGTGCCAGCAGAGGACAGGAAAACTATGGCTACACCGTC.

The chain uses TRBV9 and TRBJ2-4; 10 nucleotides agree with TRBD1. The CDR3 has 13 residues. Germline V gene data show CDR1 as SGDLS and CDR2 as YYNGEE. Trimming at V came to 3 bases and at J to 7 bases, leaving 1 base not matched to a gene. The CDR3 DNA reads as TGTGCCAGCAGCGGACAGGGGGCGAACATTCAGTACTTC. Translation: CASSGQGANIQYF.

The chain joins TRBV7-9 to TRBJ2-1; D is uncertain. The CDR3 runs to 13 residues. CDR1 SEHNR and CDR2 FQNEAQ come from the germline V gene (reference sequence). The V and J ends lost 5 bases and 0 bases respectively, with 5 bases between them. This CDR3 reads CASSPISYNEQFF. CDR3 nucleotide sequence: TGTGCCAGCAGCCCCATCTCCTACAATGAGCAGTTCTTC.

The J gene is TRBJ2-1, the V gene TRBV7-2, with 8 bases lining up with TRBD2. This CDR3 contains 16 residues. Germline assignment: CDR1 SGHTA and CDR2 FQGNSA. Trimming removed 1 base from V and 12 bases from J; junction bases left unmatched: 14. The CDR3 DNA sequence: TGTGCCAGCAGCTTAGTGTCGGGGCGGGGGGCGATCGGGCAGTTCTTC. Translation: CASSLVSGRGAIGQFF.

J is TRBJ1-2 and V is TRBV4-1, with 10 bases that match TRBD1. Losses at the gene ends were 2 bases for V and 3 bases for J; bases not matched to a gene: 6. Germline values: CDR1 MGHRA, CDR2 YSYEKL. The CDR3 length is 16 residues. CDR3 bases: TGCGCCAGCAGCCAACCTCGACAGGGGGCTGACTATGGCTACACCTTC. Amino acids: CASSQPRQGADYGYTF.

The chain links TRBV5-1 to TRBJ2-1, with a weak D call TRBD2 (6 bases). The CDR3 is made up of 16 amino acids. CDR1 is SGHRS and CDR2 is YFSETQ in the germline V gene. Trimming pared 3 bases from V and 4 bases from J, leaving 17 bases between. In nucleotides, the CDR3 is TGCGCCAGCAGCTCAGGCGGGACGCAGTCATACAATGAGCAGTTCTTC. It specifies CASSSGGTQSYNEQFF.